This T cell receptor (beta chain) was sequenced for a study of early T cells in non-severe SARS-CoV-2 infection. This clonotype has only a few counts. Its specificity is not known. Unique molecular identifiers (one per individual cDNA molecule) were attached. TCRdb used MiXCR to reprocess the 5' RACE reads, holding one entry per CDR3 protein. The profile shows roughly 66,000 distinct CDR3 sequences, approximately 8.3% of them singletons. The CDR3 has 14 residues. Germline V CDR1 and CDR2: KGHSH, LQKENI. Trimming cost V 2 bases and J 4 bases, with 9 bases left between them. The study, taken as a whole, reports: Private and CD4 specificities were missed by VDJdb matching, which favored anti-spike CD8 responses.

This rearrangement joins TRBV18 to TRBJ2-1, with unresolved D. The sequenced sample was whole blood. The receptor comes from an adult who was a healthcare worker with PCR-confirmed SARS-CoV-2 infection or an uninfected control (not recorded which). CDR3 protein: CASSPFSGYNEQFF. In nucleotides, the CDR3 is TGTGCCAGCTCACCATTCTCGGGTTACAATGAGCAGTTCTTC.